Here is one TCR beta chain with its context. The sample is drawn from a study of T cells in Graves' hyperthyroidism and ophthalmopathy. Overall study: Blood from the periphery was taken at initial diagnosis, before any treatment.

The patients, who ranged from 18 to 65 in age, presented with newly diagnosed hyperthyroidism lasting under 2 months. Trimming at V came to 0 bases and at J to 10 bases, leaving 18 bases not matched to a gene. Germline-derived CDR1 and CDR2 are SGHVS and FQNEAQ. The CDR3 has 18 residues. Amplified TCR beta CDR3 regions derived from RNA transcripts. HTBI primers drove first-round RT-PCR of the TCR CDR3. TCRdb reanalysed the multiplex PCR reads using MiXCR and keeps one entry per CDR3 protein. The data contain approximately 710,000 distinct CDR3 sequences, roughly 17% of them singletons. The chain joins TRBV7-8 to TRBJ2-1, with 7 bases identical to TRBD2. Sequences were obtained from blood. This sequence originates from a man aged 50 to 60 with Graves' hyperthyroidism. The CDR3 region has the DNA TGTGCCAGCAGCTTAGCGTCTAGCGGACAAAGTCCCGACGGGGAGCAGTTCTTC. Amino acid sequence: CASSLASSGQSPDGEQFF.